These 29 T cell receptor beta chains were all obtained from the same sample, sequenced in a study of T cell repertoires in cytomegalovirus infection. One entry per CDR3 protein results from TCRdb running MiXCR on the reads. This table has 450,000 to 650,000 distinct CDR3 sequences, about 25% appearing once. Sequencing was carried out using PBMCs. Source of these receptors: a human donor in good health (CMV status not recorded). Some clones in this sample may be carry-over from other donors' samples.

The CDR3 DNA reads as TGTGCCAGTAGTATGGGGACAGATTATGGCTACACCTTC. Translation: CASSMGTDYGYTF. The chain recombines TRBV19 with TRBJ1-2; 7 bases agree with TRBD1. The CDR3 runs 13 residues. V shed 3 bases and J 5 bases; nucleotides not matched to a gene: 3. Looked up from germline, CDR1 is LNHDA and CDR2 is SQIVND (reference sequence).

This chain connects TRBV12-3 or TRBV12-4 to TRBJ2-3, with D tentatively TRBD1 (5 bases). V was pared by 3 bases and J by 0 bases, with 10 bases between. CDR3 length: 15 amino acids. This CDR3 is CASSFSGISTDTQYF. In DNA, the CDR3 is TGTGCCAGCAGTTTTTCAGGGATTAGCACAGATACGCAGTATTTT.

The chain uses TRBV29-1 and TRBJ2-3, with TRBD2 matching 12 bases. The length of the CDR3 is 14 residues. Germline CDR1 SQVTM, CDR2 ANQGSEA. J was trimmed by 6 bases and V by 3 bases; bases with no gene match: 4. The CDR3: CSVDPSGRGDTQYF. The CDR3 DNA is TGCAGCGTTGATCCTAGCGGGAGGGGGGATACGCAGTATTTT.

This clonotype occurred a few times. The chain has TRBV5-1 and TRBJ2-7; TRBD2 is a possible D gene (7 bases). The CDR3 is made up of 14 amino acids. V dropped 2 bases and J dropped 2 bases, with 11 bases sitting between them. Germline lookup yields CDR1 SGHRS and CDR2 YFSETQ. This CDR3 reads CASSFIGGAYEQYF. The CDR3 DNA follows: TGCGCCAGCAGCTTTATAGGGGGGGCCTACGAGCAGTACTTC.

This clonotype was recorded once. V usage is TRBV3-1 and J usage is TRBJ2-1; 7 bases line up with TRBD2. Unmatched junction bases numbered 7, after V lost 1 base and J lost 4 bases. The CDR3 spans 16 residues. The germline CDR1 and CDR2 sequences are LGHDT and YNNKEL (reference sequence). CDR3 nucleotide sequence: TGTGCCAGCAGCCAAGTTAGTGGGGGAGGGTACAATGAGCAGTTCTTC. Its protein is CASSQVSGGGYNEQFF.

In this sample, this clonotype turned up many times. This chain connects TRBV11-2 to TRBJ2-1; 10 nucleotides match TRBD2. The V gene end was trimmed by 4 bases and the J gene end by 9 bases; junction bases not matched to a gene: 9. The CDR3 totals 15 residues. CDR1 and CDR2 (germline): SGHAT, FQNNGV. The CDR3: CASSSQLAGVREQFF. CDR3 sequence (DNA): TGTGCCAGCAGCTCCCAGCTAGCGGGAGTACGTGAGCAGTTCTTC.

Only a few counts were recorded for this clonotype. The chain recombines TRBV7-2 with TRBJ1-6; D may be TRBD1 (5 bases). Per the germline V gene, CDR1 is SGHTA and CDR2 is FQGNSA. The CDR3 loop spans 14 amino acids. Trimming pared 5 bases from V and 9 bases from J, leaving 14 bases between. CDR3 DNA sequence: TGTGCCAGCAGCACAGGCCTCAGGGTTTCACCCCTCCACTTT. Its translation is CASSTGLRVSPLHF.

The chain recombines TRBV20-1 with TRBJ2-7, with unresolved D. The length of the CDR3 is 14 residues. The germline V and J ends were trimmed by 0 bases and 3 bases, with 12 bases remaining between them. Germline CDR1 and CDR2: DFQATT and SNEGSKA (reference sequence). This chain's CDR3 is CSARDCETRYEQYV. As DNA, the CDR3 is TGCAGTGCTAGAGATTGTGAGACTCGCTACGAGCAGTACGTC.

The CDR3 nucleotides read TGTGCCAGCAGCCGCCCGGACAGGGGACTTGTACTTGCCTACAATGAGCAGTTCTTC. It encodes CASSRPDRGLVLAYNEQFF. The chain has TRBV11-1 and TRBJ2-1; the match to TRBD1 covers 9 bases. The CDR3 totals 19 residues. With 5 bases clipped from V and 2 bases from J, the junction kept 16 bases outside the gene matches. The germline V gene has CDR1 SGHAT and CDR2 FQDESV (reference sequence).

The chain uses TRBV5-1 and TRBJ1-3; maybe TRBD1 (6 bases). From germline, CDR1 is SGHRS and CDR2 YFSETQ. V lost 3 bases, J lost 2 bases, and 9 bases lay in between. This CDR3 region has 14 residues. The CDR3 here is CASSYDRTGNTIYF. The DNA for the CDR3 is TGCGCCAGCAGCTACGACAGGACTGGAAACACCATATATTTT.

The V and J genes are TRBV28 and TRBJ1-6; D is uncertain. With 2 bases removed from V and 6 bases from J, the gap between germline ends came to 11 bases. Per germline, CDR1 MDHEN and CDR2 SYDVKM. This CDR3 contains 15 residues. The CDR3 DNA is TGTGCCAGCAGTTTAGCAGCTCCTTTTAATTCACCCCTCCACTTT. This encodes CASSLAAPFNSPLHF.

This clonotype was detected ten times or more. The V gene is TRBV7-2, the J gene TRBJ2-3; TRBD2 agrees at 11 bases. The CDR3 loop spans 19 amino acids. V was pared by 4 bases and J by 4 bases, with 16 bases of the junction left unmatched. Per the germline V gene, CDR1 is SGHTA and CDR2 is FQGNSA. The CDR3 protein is CASSSQQTPSGRSSDTQYF. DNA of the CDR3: TGTGCCAGCAGCTCTCAACAGACTCCTAGCGGGAGGAGCTCAGATACGCAGTATTTT.

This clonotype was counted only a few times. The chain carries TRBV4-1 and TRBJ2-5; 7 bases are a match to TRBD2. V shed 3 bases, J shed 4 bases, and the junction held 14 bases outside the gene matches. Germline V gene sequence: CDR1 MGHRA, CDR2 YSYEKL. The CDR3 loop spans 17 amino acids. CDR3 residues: CASSHGLEVFERETQYF. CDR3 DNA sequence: TGCGCCAGCAGCCATGGACTAGAAGTTTTTGAAAGAGAGACCCAGTACTTC.

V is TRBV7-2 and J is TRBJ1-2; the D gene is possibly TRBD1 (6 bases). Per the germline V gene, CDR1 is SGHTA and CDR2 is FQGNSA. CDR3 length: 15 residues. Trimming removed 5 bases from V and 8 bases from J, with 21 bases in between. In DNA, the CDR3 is TGTGCCAGCAGCCCTAGTTTCGGGGGCGCGGACGGCTACACCTTC. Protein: CASSPSFGGADGYTF.

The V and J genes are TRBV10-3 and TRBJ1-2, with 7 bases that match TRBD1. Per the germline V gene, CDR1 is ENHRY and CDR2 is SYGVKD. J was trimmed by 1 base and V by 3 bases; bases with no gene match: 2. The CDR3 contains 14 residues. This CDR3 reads CAISDRGGNYGYTF. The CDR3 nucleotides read TGTGCCATCAGTGACAGGGGGGGTAACTATGGCTACACCTTC.

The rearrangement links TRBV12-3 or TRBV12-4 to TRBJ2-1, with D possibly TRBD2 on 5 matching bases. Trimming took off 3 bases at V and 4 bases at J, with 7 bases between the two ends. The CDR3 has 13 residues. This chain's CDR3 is CASSFIAYNEQFF. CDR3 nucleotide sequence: TGTGCCAGCAGTTTTATAGCGTACAATGAGCAGTTCTTC.

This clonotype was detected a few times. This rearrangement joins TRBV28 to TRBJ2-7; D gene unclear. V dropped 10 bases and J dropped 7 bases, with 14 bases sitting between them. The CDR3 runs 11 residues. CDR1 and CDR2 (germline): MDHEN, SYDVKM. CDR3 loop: CATTRLEEQYF. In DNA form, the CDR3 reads TGTGCCACTACGCGCCTCGAGGAGCAGTACTTC.

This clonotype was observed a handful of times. The CDR3 DNA is TGTGCCAGCAGACATGACCCATCGGGGGAGACCCAGTACTTC. Its translation is CASRHDPSGETQYF. The chain combines TRBV5-4 with TRBJ2-5; D possibly corresponds to TRBD2 (5 bases). The V end was cut by 5 bases, the J end by 5 bases, with 16 bases between. The CDR3 extends over 14 amino acids. CDR1 is SGHNT, CDR2 YYREEE, per germline (reference sequence).

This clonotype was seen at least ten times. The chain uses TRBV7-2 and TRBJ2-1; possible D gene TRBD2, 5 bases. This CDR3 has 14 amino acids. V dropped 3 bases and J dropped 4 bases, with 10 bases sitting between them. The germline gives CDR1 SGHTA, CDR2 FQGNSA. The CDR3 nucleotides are TGTGCCAGCAGCTTTTTTCTAGCATACAATGAGCAGTTCTTC. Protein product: CASSFFLAYNEQFF.

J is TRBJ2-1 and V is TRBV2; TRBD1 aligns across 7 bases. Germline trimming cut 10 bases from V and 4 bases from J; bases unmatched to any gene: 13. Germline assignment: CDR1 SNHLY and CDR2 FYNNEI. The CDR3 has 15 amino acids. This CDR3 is CAINAGTVTYNEQFF. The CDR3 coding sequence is TGTGCCATAAACGCCGGGACAGTCACTTACAATGAGCAGTTCTTC.

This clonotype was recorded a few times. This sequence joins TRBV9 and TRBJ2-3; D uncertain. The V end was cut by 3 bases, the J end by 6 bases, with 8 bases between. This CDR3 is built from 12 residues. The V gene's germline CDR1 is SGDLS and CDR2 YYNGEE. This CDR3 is CASSGGDDTQYF. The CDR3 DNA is TGTGCCAGCAGCGGCGGCGACGATACGCAGTATTTT. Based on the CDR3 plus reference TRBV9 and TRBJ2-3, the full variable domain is DSGVTQTPKHLITATGQRVTLRCSPRSGDLSVYWYQQSLDQGLQFLIQYYNGEERAKGNILERFSAQQFPDLHSELNLSSLELGDSALYFCASSGGDDTQYFGPGTRLTVL.

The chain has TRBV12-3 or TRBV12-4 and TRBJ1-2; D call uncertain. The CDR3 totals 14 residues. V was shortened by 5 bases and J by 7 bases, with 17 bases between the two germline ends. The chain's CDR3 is CASSLREHAVGYTF. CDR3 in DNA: TGTGCCAGCAGTCTACGGGAACACGCGGTTGGCTACACCTTC.

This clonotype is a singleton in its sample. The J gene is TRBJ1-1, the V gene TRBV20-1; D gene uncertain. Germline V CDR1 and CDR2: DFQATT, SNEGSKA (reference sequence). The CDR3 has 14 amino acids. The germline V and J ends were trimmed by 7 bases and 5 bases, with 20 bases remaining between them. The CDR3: CSVIPLRRETEAFF. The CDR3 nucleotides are TGCAGTGTTATTCCCCTCAGACGAGAGACTGAAGCTTTCTTT.

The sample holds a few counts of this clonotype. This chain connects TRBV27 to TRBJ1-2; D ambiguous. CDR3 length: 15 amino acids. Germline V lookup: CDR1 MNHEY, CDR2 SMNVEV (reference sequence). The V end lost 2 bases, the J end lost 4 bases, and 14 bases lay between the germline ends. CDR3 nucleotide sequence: TGTGCCAGCAGTTTAGATAGGGCAGGCTTCTATGGCTACACCTTC. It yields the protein CASSLDRAGFYGYTF.

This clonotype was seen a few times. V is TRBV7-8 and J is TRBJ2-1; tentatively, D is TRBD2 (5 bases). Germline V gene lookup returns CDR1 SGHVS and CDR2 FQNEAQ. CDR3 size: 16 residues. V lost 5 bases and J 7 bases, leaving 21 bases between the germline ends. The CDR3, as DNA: TGTGCCAGCAGCCCAGCCGGGCCCAGCCGGGGAAATGAGCAGTTCTTC. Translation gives CASSPAGPSRGNEQFF.

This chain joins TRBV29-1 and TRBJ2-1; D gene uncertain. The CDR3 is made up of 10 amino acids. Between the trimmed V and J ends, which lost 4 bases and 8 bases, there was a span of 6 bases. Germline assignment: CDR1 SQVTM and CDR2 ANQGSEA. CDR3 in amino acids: CSVGVYEQFF. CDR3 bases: TGCAGCGTTGGGGTGTATGAGCAGTTCTTC.

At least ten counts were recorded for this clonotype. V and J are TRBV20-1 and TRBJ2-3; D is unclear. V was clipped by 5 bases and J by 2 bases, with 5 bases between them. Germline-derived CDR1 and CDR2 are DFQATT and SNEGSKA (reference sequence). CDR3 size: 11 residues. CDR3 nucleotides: TGCAGTGCTCTCTCCACAGATACGCAGTATTTT. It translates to CSALSTDTQYF.

CDR3 loop: CAINLAGAYEQYF. For the CDR3, the DNA is TGTGCCATCAACCTAGCGGGAGCCTACGAGCAGTACTTC. The chain links TRBV10-3 to TRBJ2-7, with TRBD2 identical over 10 bases. Trimming cost V 7 bases and J 2 bases; bases outside gene matches: 2. This CDR3 comprises 13 residues. Germline assignment: CDR1 ENHRY and CDR2 SYGVKD.

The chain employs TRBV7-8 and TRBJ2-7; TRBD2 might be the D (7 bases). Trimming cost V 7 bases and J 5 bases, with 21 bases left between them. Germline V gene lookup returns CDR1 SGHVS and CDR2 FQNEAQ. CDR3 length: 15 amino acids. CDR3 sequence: CASNQGGGKFDEQYF. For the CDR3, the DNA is TGTGCCAGCAACCAAGGGGGGGGGAAATTCGACGAGCAGTACTTC. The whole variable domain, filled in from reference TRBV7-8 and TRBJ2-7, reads GAGVSQSPRYKVAKRGQDVALRCDPISGHVSLFWYQQALGQGPEFLTYFQNEAQLDKSGLPSDRFFAERPEGSVSTLKIQRTQQEDSAVYLCASNQGGGKFDEQYFGPGTRLTVT.